This T cell receptor beta chain is from a study of T-cell memory formation after mild COVID-19. Study background: TCR clusters were mostly confined to one donor each. Points from the study as a whole: A second wave expanding day 15 to 37 was CD4+-biased; contracting clones were balanced. Those CD4+ clones that contracted were mainly in CM and EM (CD8+ ones in EMRA).

From the 5' RACE reads, TCRdb called clonotypes with MiXCR, one entry per CDR3 protein. The sample contains about 400,000 distinct CDR3 sequences, roughly 18% of which appear only once. This CDR3 is built from 14 residues. Trimming shortened V by 7 bases and J by 2 bases, and 14 bases separated the two germline ends. The germline V gene has CDR1 SGHRS and CDR2 YFSETQ. This clonotype was observed a few times. The antigen is unknown. The sequencing input was PBMCs or a T cell subset sorted from them (not recorded which). This sequence originates from a man aged 18 to 30 who had mild COVID-19 (a few samples of this study predate the infection). Cell type and time point are not known. The gene calls are TRBV5-1 and TRBJ2-3; D is possibly TRBD2 (6 bases). This chain's CDR3 is CASEPGGFTDTQYF. CDR3 in DNA: TGCGCCAGCGAACCTGGGGGGTTCACAGATACGCAGTATTTT.